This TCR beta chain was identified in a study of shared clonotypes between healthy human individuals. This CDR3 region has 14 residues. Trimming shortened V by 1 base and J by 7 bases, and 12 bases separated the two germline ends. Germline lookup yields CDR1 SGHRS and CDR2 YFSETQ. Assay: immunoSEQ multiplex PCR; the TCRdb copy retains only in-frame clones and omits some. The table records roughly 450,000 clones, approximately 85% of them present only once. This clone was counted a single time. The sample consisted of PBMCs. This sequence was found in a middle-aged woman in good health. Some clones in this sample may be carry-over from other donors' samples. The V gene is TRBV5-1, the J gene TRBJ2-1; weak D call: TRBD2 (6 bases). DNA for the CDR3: TGCGCCAGCAGCTTGCTCGCGGGGTCTAATGAGCAGTTCTTC. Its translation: CASSLLAGSNEQFF.